The 8 T cell receptor beta chains below were found in one sample sequenced in a study of blood T cell repertoires in COVID-19. Data came from immunoSEQ multiplex PCR; TCRdb stores just in-frame clones and leaves some out. This sample yields about 480,000 clones, of which 70% to 90% are seen a single time; approximately 2% belongs to the top ten. Sequences were obtained from PBMCs or T cells enriched from blood (not recorded which). The source is a woman aged 40 to 49 who had recovered from COVID-19.

Worth noting for this clone: The identical CDR3 is also encoded by other nucleotide sequences in the sample. The chain uses TRBV27 and TRBJ2-2; D not certain. V was clipped by 5 bases and J by 4 bases, with 2 bases between them. The CDR3 runs 11 residues. From germline, CDR1 is MNHEY and CDR2 SMNVEV (reference sequence). CDR3 nucleotide sequence: TGTGCCAGCAGTCGCACCGGGGAGCTGTTTTTT. Residues: CASSRTGELFF.

This chain joins TRBV27 and TRBJ1-2; no definite D call. Germline V CDR1 and CDR2: MNHEY, SMNVEV (reference sequence). CDR3 length: 13 residues. V lost 8 bases to trimming and J lost 6 bases, with 16 bases between them. The CDR3 bases are TGTGCCAGCCGAAATTTAGACTCTGATGGCTACACCTTC. Its protein is CASRNLDSDGYTF.

The chain has TRBV19 and TRBJ2-5; 8 nucleotides agree with TRBD1. Germline assignment: CDR1 LNHDA and CDR2 SQIVND (reference sequence). The CDR3 runs 13 residues. Germline trimming cut 5 bases from V and 2 bases from J; bases unmatched to any gene: 1. The CDR3 loop reads CASSGQGQETQYF. Written as DNA, the CDR3 is TGTGCCAGTAGTGGACAGGGTCAAGAGACCCAGTACTTC.

The chain carries TRBV11-3 and TRBJ2-3; 8 nucleotides match TRBD2. The CDR3 runs to 15 residues. Germline-derived CDR1 and CDR2 are SGHNT and YENEEA. V lost 5 bases, J lost 5 bases, and 9 bases stayed unmatched. In nucleotides, the CDR3 is TGTGCCAGCAGCCGAGCGGCTAGCGGGCTAGATACGCAGTATTTT. Translating gives CASSRAASGLDTQYF.

The gene calls are TRBV21-1 and TRBJ1-2; the table's D gene call, TRBD1, was not cross checked with the DNA. TRBV21-1 is a documented pseudogene. The CDR3 length is 15 residues. Here the CDR3 DNA reads TGTGCCAGCAGCAAAGGAGAGGACAGCAACTATGGCTACACCTTC. This encodes CASSKGEDSNYGYTF.

The chain carries TRBV19 and TRBJ2-4, with D possibly matching TRBD1 (6 bases). Germline assignment: CDR1 LNHDA and CDR2 SQIVND (reference sequence). The CDR3 covers 14 residues. Between the trimmed V and J ends, which lost 3 bases and 7 bases, there was a span of 13 bases. The CDR3 DNA follows: TGTGCCAGTAGTATTACAGGGTCGGGGAACATTCAGTACTTC. It translates to CASSITGSGNIQYF.

The gene calls are TRBV18 and TRBJ1-1; D gene unclear. The germline gives CDR1 KGHSH, CDR2 LQKENI. This CDR3 is 16 amino acids long. Between the trimmed V and J ends, which lost 1 base and 5 bases, there was a span of 17 bases. The CDR3 loop reads CASSPRLGGLFTEAFF. DNA of the CDR3: TGTGCCAGCTCACCACGTTTAGGTGGACTCTTTACTGAAGCTTTCTTT.

This chain connects TRBV5-1 to TRBJ2-5, with 7 positions matching TRBD1. Germline V CDR1 and CDR2: SGHRS, YFSETQ. The CDR3 sequence is 15 residues long. Trimming took 3 bases from V and 4 from J; bases not matched to a gene: 9. The CDR3, as DNA: TGCGCCAGCAGCTCAACACAGGGGTGGAGAGAGACCCAGTACTTC. Translating it yields CASSSTQGWRETQYF.